This T cell receptor (beta chain) derives from a study of cytomegalovirus exposure and HLA in healthy donors. Study-level points and caveats: Reports showed the classifier diagnosing cytomegalovirus status with high specificity and sensitivity. It was found in a later analysis that first-cohort TCR clusters tended to co-occur in the 120 validation repertoires.

With regard to this clone: Its cognate antigen is unknown.

The donors were part of the validation cohort of roughly 130 subjects. That cohort was separate from the first cohort, which comprised fewer than 800 subjects. Trimming took off 4 bases at V and 3 bases at J, with 20 bases between the two ends. The length of the CDR3 is 17 residues. The germline V gene has CDR1 SGDLS and CDR2 YYNGEE. The method was immunoSEQ multiplex PCR; TCRdb's version includes in-frame clones alone and lacks a portion of them. Altogether about 67,000 clones are present, 85% to 95% being singletons, with the ten largest covering around 0.65%. The rearrangement joins TRBV9 to TRBJ1-3; no firm D call. Source material: PBMCs. The TCR comes from a woman younger than 35 in good health and CMV-seronegative. CDR3 bases: TGTGCCAGCAGCCCGATGGCTCGCAGACAAGGTGGAAACACCATATATTTT. This codes for CASSPMARRQGGNTIYF.